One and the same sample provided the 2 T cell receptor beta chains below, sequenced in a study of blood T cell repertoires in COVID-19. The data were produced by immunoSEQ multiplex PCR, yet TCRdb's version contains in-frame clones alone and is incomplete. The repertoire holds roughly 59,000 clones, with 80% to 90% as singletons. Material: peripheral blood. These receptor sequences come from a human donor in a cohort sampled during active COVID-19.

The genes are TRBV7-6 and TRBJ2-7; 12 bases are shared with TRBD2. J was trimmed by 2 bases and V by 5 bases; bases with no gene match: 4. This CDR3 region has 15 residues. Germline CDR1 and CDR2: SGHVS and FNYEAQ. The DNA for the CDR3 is TGTGCCAGCAGCCCCACTAGCGGGGGGACCTACGAGCAGTACTTC. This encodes CASSPTSGGTYEQYF.

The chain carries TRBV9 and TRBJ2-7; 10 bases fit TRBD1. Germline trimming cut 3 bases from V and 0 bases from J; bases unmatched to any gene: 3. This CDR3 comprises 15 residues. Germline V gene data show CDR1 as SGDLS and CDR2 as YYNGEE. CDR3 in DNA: TGTGCCAGCAGCGGACAGGGGGCACCCTCCTACGAGCAGTACTTC. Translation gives CASSGQGAPSYEQYF.